These T cell receptor beta chains were read from a single sample in a study of cytomegalovirus exposure and HLA in healthy donors. Here immunoSEQ multiplex PCR was the method, and the copy in TCRdb shows in-frame clones only, minus some. The data show 85,000 to 130,000 clones, with roughly 75% seen just once and approximately 1.9% held by the top ten. Material: PBMCs. These receptors were collected from a woman between 35 and 50 years old in good health and CMV-seronegative. Both conserved end residues are part of each CDR3. The order of the fields is D gene, clone size, J gene, V gene, CDR3 DNA, CDR3 protein. The D gene is left open where the match is weak. Clone size is shown for a subset of rows, as once, few, many or a class of expanded clone.

>TRBD1|NA|TRBJ2-2|TRBV11-3
TGTGCCAGCAGCAGGGACAGGGGCACCGGGGAGCTGTTTTTT
CASSRDRGTGELFF
>TRBD1|once|TRBJ2-3|TRBV7-7
TGTGCTAGCAGCTTAGGGACAGGCCCTCCAGATACGCAGTATTTT
CASSLGTGPPDTQYF
>TRBD2|NA|TRBJ2-2|TRBV7-2
TGTGCCAGCAGCTTAGGGGCAGCGGGAGGGCCTAGGACCGGGGAGCTGTTTTTT
CASSLGAAGGPRTGELFF
>TRBD1|NA|TRBJ1-5|TRBV4-3
TGCGCCAGCAGCCAGGGGACAGGGGGGTATAGCAATCAGCCCCAGCATTTT
CASSQGTGGYSNQPQHF
>NA|NA|TRBJ2-7|TRBV27
TGTGCCAGCAGTCCCGGACAGAACTACGAGCAGTACTTC
CASSPGQNYEQYF
>TRBD1|NA|TRBJ2-7|TRBV29-1
TGCAGCGTTGAAGCGGACGGGACAGAAAGGAGGTACGAGCAGTACTTC
CSVEADGTERRYEQYF
>TRBD2|NA|TRBJ2-2|TRBV4-3
TGCGCCAGCAGCCAACTACTAGCGGGAGGGTTCGGAACCGGGGAGCTGTTTTTT
CASSQLLAGGFGTGELFF
>NA|once|TRBJ2-5|TRBV4-3
TGCGCCAGCAGCCAAGATCGGCAGGTTGGGACCCAGTACTTC
CASSQDRQVGTQYF
>TRBD1|NA|TRBJ2-4|TRBV5-1
TGCGCCAGCAGCTCCAGGGGGCTGGCCAAAAACATTCAGTACTTC
CASSSRGLAKNIQYF
>TRBD1|NA|TRBJ1-4|TRBV19
TGTGCCAGTAGTATAACAGGGGGTCGTGAAAAACTGTTTTTT
CASSITGGREKLFF
>TRBD1|NA|TRBJ1-1|TRBV28
TGTGCCAGCAGTCCTGGGACAGTACTTTTGAACACTGAAGCTTTCTTT
CASSPGTVLLNTEAFF
>NA|once|TRBJ1-1|TRBV6-5
TGTGCCAGCTTCAGAGGAGGAGTTTTGAACACTGAAGCTTTCTTT
CASFRGGVLNTEAFF
>NA|NA|TRBJ2-7|TRBV7-8
TGTGCCAGCAGCTTAGGGGGCTCGGCAGGGCGATCCTCCTACGAGCAGTACTTC
CASSLGGSAGRSSYEQYF
>NA|NA|TRBJ2-1|TRBV10-3
TGTGCCACCAGTTTTCTAGGATCTAATGAGCAGTTCTTC
CATSFLGSNEQFF
>NA|NA|TRBJ2-3|TRBV4-1
TGCGCCAGCAGCCACGCGGCAGATACGCAGTATTTT
CASSHAADTQYF
>TRBD1|few|TRBJ1-4|TRBV19
TGTGCCAGTAGGATACCGGGACAGCCGAATGAAAAACTGTTTTTT
CASRIPGQPNEKLFF
>NA|NA|TRBJ2-7|TRBV6-5
TGTGCCAGCAGTTACTCGGCAGGGAACCAGCCTATGGAGCAGTACTTC
CASSYSAGNQPMEQYF
>NA|NA|TRBJ1-1|TRBV4-1
TGCGCCAGCAGCCAAGCGGGGAAAACTGAAGCTTTCTTT
CASSQAGKTEAFF
>TRBD1|NA|TRBJ1-4|TRBV28
TGTGCCAGCAGTTCGGACAGGGGAGAAGGATGGAATGAAAAACTGTTTTTT
CASSSDRGEGWNEKLFF
>TRBD1|few|TRBJ2-6|TRBV7-9
TGTGCCAGCAGCTCTCCGGGACAGATCTCTGGGGCCAACGTCCTGACTTTC
CASSSPGQISGANVLTF
>NA|NA|TRBJ1-2|TRBV28
TGTGCCAGCACACCCGGGGGGGGCGTAAACACCTTC
CASTPGGGVNTF
>TRBD2|NA|TRBJ2-1|TRBV6-1
TGTGCCAGCAGTGAAGGACTAGCGGGGTACAATGAGCAGTTCTTC
CASSEGLAGYNEQFF
>NA|NA|TRBJ2-7|TRBV2
TGTGCCAGCAGTGACCAGGGGATTACCGGCGAGCAGTACTTC
CASSDQGITGEQYF
>TRBD2|NA|TRBJ2-7|TRBV15
TGTGCCACCAGCGGGAGAGGTAGGGACTATTCGTTCTACGAGCAGTACTTC
CATSGRGRDYSFYEQYF
>TRBD1|NA|TRBJ1-4|TRBV18
TGTGCCAGCAGACAGGGATTCGGAGAAAAACTGTTTTTT
CASRQGFGEKLFF
>TRBD1|NA|TRBJ1-1|TRBV5-6
TGTGCCAGCAGCAGGACAGGGGGGATAACTGAAGCTTTCTTT
CASSRTGGITEAFF
>NA|NA|TRBJ2-6|TRBV7-2
TGTGCCAGCACTCGGCGGACAGACGTCTCTGGGGCCAACGTCCTGACTTTC
CASTRRTDVSGANVLTF
>NA|NA|TRBJ2-5|TRBV15
TGTGCCACCAGCATCGGCGGAGATGCGGAGACCCAGTACTTC
CATSIGGDAETQYF
>NA|NA|TRBJ2-4|TRBV28
TGTGCCAGCAGTTTAGGGGGCTCGAAAAACATTCAGTACTTC
CASSLGGSKNIQYF
>TRBD2|few|TRBJ2-1|TRBV7-9
TGTGCCAGCAGCTTAGTAGGAGCGGGAGAACGGGGTGAGCAGTTCTTC
CASSLVGAGERGEQFF
>TRBD1|NA|TRBJ1-1|TRBV27
TGTGCCAGCAGTAGACAGGGGAACACTGAAGCTTTCTTT
CASSRQGNTEAFF
>TRBD1|few|TRBJ1-2|TRBV28
TGTGCCAGCAGTGACAGGGGGGATAATGGCTACACCTTC
CASSDRGDNGYTF
>NA|NA|TRBJ1-5|TRBV28
TGTGCCACCTCGGGGGTGGTCGGTCAGCCCCAGCATTTT
CATSGVVGQPQHF
>TRBD2|NA|TRBJ2-1|TRBV19
TGTGCCAGTAGATCCGCCCCCCGGGCGGGAGCCTCAAGGTCGATTAATGAGCAGTTCTTC
CASRSAPRAGASRSINEQFF
>TRBD1|NA|TRBJ2-7|TRBV4-1
TGCGCCAGCAGCCATGTACGACAGGGGAGCTACGAGCAGTACTTC
CASSHVRQGSYEQYF
>TRBD1|NA|TRBJ1-1|TRBV5-4
TGTGCCAGCAGCCCCGAGGGGGCACTGAACACTGAAGCTTTCTTT
CASSPEGALNTEAFF
>NA|few|TRBJ1-6|TRBV6-1
TGTGCCAGCAACGGACTTAATTCACCCCTCCACTTT
CASNGLNSPLHF
>TRBD2|NA|TRBJ2-3|TRBV28
TGTGCCAGCAGTCCAACGGGACTAGCGGGAGGAGGAGTGACAGATACGCAGTATTTT
CASSPTGLAGGGVTDTQYF
>NA|NA|TRBJ1-2|TRBV19
TGTGCCAGTAGGCCCCAACACAGGCCAGCTAACTATGGCTACACCTTC
CASRPQHRPANYGYTF
>NA|NA|TRBJ1-1|TRBV28
TGTGCCAGCAGCCCCCTGGGGGGAGCTTTCTTT
CASSPLGGAFF
>TRBD1|NA|TRBJ2-1|TRBV18
TGTGCCAGCTCACCATCCGGGACAGGGGGGATCGATGAGCAGTTCTTC
CASSPSGTGGIDEQFF
>NA|few|TRBJ1-2|TRBV7-2
TGTGCCAGCAGCTTAGCACCGGGCCGTGCAAGAGGGTCCTATGGCTACACCTTC
CASSLAPGRARGSYGYTF
>TRBD2|NA|TRBJ2-2|TRBV7-3
TGCGCCAGCAGCCCCCGGACTAGCCCTCTCACCGGGGAGCTGTTTTTT
CASSPRTSPLTGELFF
>NA|NA|TRBJ2-7|TRBV7-2
TGTGCCAGCAGCTTAGACAGGGTTAGGTACGAGCAGTACTTC
CASSLDRVRYEQYF
>TRBD1|NA|TRBJ1-2|TRBV7-9
TGTGCCAGCAGCTTAGGCGTGGGCTCAGGGGGCCAAGGCTACACCTTC
CASSLGVGSGGQGYTF
>NA|NA|TRBJ2-2|TRBV6-4
TGTGCCAGCAGTGACACGGAGACCGGGGAGCTGTTTTTT
CASSDTETGELFF
>TRBD2|few|TRBJ2-7|TRBV14
TGTGCCAGCAGCCAAGAGCAGCCGGGACTAGTAGCCTACGAGCAGTACTTC
CASSQEQPGLVAYEQYF
>TRBD2|NA|TRBJ2-3|TRBV5-1
TGCGCCAGCAGCTCGGGACTAGCGGGAGGAGGGACAGATACGCAGTATTTT
CASSSGLAGGGTDTQYF
>NA|NA|TRBJ1-3|TRBV29-1
TGCAGCGTTGAGACAGGACTGGGAAACACCATATATTTT
CSVETGLGNTIYF
>TRBD1|NA|TRBJ1-1|TRBV19
TGTGCCAGTAGTAAGGACAGGCAACTCATGAACACTGAAGCTTTCTTT
CASSKDRQLMNTEAFF
>NA|NA|TRBJ2-5|TRBV6-5
TGTGCCAGCAGTGACTACTCTTTCGGAGAGACCCAGTACTTC
CASSDYSFGETQYF
>NA|NA|TRBJ1-4|TRBV19
TGTGCCAGTGGGGGAATACAGGGTTTGCCTAATGAAAAACTGTTTTTT
CASGGIQGLPNEKLFF